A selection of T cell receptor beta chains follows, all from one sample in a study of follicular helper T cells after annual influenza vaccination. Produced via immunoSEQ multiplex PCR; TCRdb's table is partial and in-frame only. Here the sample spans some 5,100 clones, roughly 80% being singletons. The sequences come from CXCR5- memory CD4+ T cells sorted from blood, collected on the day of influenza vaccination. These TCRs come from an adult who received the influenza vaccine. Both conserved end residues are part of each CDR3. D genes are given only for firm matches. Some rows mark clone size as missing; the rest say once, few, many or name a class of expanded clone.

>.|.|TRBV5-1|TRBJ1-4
TGCGCCAGCAGCTTGGAACCGAATGAAAAACTGTTTTTT
CASSLEPNEKLFF
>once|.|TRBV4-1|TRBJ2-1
TGCGCCAGCAGCCAAGGCATCAATGAGCAGTTCTTC
CASSQGINEQFF
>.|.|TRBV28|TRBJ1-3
TGTGCCAGCAGTTTACGAGGAAACACCATATATTTT
CASSLRGNTIYF
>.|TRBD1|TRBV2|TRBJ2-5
TGTGCCAGCGCCCGACGGGACAGCAAAGAGACCCAGTACTTC
CASARRDSKETQYF
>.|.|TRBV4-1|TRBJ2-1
TGCGCCAGCAGCCAAGCCCGAAACAGGGTATCCTACAATGAGCAGTTCTTC
CASSQARNRVSYNEQFF
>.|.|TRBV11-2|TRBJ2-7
TGTGCCAGCAGCCCAGAAGGCAGAGTTGGAGGCGAGCAGTACTTC
CASSPEGRVGGEQYF
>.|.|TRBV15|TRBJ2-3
TGTGCCACCAGCAGAGCCGGACTTACAGATACGCAGTATTTT
CATSRAGLTDTQYF
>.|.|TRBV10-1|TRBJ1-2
TGCGCCAGCAGTGAGCATAGACACCTCTATGGCTACACCTTC
CASSEHRHLYGYTF
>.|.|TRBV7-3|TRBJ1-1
TGTGCCAGCAGCTATACCGGGCAGAGCGTGGAGGAAGCTTTCTTT
CASSYTGQSVEEAFF
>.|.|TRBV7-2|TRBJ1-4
TGTGCCAGCAGCTTTGGGGTAGCTAATGAAAAACTGTTTTTT
CASSFGVANEKLFF